This T cell receptor (beta chain) was recorded in a study of T cells in Graves' hyperthyroidism and ophthalmopathy. Amplification of TCR beta CDR3 regions used RNA as the template. TCR CDR3 underwent first-round RT-PCR with the HTBI primer set. A single record per CDR3 protein comes from TCRdb applying MiXCR to the multiplex PCR reads. The sample includes about 500,000 distinct CDR3 sequences, 35% to 50% seen only once; the top ten take roughly 45%. This clonotype was counted ten times or more. CDR3 size: 14 residues. V was trimmed by 0 bases and J by 4 bases, leaving 9 bases between them. The germline V gene has CDR1 ENHRY and CDR2 SYGVKD.

The gene calls are TRBV10-3 and TRBJ2-5, with D tentatively TRBD1 or TRBD2 (5 bases each). The TCR comes from an adult woman with Graves' disease, either hyperthyroidism or ophthalmopathy (not recorded which). Sequenced: peripheral blood or thyroid tissue (not recorded which). CDR3 sequence: CAISESTRGETQYF. The CDR3 bases are TGTGCCATCAGTGAGTCGACGAGGGGAGAGACCCAGTACTTC.